This TCR beta chain was observed in a study of blood T cell repertoires in COVID-19. V was clipped by 5 bases and J by 6 bases; unmatched bases: 9. The CDR3 consists of 13 residues. Germline CDR1 and CDR2: SQVTM and ANQGSEA. Produced via immunoSEQ multiplex PCR; TCRdb's table is partial and in-frame only. The sample lists tens of thousands of clones; roughly 86% were seen once. The V gene is TRBV29-1, the J gene TRBJ2-7; TRBD1 agrees at 8 bases. Sequencing input: peripheral blood. This TCR came from a human donor in a cohort sampled during active COVID-19. The donor label of this sample is uncertain. This chain's CDR3 is CSVQPGQGGEQYF. As DNA, the CDR3 is TGCAGCGTTCAACCCGGACAGGGTGGCGAGCAGTACTTC.